This T cell receptor (beta chain) was documented in a study of blood T cell repertoires in COVID-19. Trimming left V 3 bases short and J 0 bases short, with 10 bases between. Germline loops: CDR1 SGHKS, CDR2 YYEKEE (reference sequence). The CDR3 contains 15 residues. How the authors handled the data: Amplifying reference gene primers gave estimates of nucleated cell counts. Measured with immunoSEQ multiplex PCR; TCRdb has only the in-frame clones, and not every one. V, J and clone size derive from that table, while D and trimming were established from the DNA sequence. This repertoire shows some 150,000 clones, roughly 84% found once; its top ten account for roughly 12%.

This receptor was obtained from a woman aged 60-70 years with COVID-19, enrolled during active disease. The sample taken for sequencing was peripheral blood. The chain links TRBV5-5 to TRBJ1-3; D is perhaps TRBD1 (6 bases). This chain's CDR3 is CASSWTDYSGNTIYF. The DNA for the CDR3 is TGTGCCAGCAGCTGGACAGATTACTCTGGAAACACCATATATTTT.